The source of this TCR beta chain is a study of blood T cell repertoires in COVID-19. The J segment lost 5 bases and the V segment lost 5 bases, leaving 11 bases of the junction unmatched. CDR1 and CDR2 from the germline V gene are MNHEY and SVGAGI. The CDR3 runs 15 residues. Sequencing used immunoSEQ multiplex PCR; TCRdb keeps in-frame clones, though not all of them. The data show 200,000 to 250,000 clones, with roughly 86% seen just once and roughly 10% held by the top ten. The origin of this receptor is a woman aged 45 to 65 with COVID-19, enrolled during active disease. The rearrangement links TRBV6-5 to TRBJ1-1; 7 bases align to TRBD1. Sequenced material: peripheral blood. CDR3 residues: CASSKEGAGWTEAFF. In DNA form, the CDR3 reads TGTGCCAGCAGTAAGGAGGGGGCCGGGTGGACTGAAGCTTTCTTT.